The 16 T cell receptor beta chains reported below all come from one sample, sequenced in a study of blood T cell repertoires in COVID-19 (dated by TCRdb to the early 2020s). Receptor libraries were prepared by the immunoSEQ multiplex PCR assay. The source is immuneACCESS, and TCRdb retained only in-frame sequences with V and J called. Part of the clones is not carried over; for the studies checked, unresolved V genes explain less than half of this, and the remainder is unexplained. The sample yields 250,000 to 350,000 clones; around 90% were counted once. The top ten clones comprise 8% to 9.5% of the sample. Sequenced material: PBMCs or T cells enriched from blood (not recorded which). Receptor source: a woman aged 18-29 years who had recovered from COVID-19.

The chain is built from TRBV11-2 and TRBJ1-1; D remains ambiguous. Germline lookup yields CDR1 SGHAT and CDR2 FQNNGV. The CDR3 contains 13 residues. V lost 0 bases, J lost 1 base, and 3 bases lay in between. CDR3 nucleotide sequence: TGTGCCAGCAGCTTAGAACAGAACACTGAAGCTTTCTTT. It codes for CASSLEQNTEAFF.

CDR3 in DNA: TGTGCCAGCACTCAGATCCTAGCGGGGGCCTACAATGAGCAGTTCTTC. Its protein product is CASTQILAGAYNEQFF. The rearrangement uses TRBV2 and TRBJ2-1, with 10 bases identical to TRBD2. This CDR3 is built from 16 residues. CDR1 is SNHLY and CDR2 is FYNNEI in the germline V gene. J was trimmed by 2 bases and V by 7 bases; bases with no gene match: 8.

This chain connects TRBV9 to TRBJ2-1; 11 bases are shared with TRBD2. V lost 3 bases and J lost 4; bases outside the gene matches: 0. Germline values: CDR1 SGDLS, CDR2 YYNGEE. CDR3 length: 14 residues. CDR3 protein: CASSGLAGYNEQFF. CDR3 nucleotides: TGTGCCAGCAGCGGACTAGCGGGGTACAATGAGCAGTTCTTC. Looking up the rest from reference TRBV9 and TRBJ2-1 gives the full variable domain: DSGVTQTPKHLITATGQRVTLRCSPRSGDLSVYWYQQSLDQGLQFLIQYYNGEERAKGNILERFSAQQFPDLHSELNLSSLELGDSALYFCASSGLAGYNEQFFGPGTRLTVL.

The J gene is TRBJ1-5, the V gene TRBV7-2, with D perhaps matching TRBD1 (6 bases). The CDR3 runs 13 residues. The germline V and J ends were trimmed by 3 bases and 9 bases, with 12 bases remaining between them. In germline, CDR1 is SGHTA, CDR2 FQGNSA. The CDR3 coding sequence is TGTGCCAGCAGCTTTCCAGGGGACCGGCCCCAGCATTTT. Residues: CASSFPGDRPQHF.

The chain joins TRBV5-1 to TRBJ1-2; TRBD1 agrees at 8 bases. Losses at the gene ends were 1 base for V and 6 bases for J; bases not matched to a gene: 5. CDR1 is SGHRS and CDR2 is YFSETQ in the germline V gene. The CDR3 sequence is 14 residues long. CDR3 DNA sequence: TGCGCCAGCAGCTTGAACAGGGGGGAAGATGGCTACACCTTC. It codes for CASSLNRGEDGYTF.

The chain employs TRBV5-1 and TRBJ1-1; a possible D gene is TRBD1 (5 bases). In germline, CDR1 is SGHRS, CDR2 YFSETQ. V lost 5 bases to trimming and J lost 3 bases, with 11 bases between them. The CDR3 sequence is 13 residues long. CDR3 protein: CASSWGEDTEAFF. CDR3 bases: TGCGCCAGCAGTTGGGGGGAAGACACTGAAGCTTTCTTT. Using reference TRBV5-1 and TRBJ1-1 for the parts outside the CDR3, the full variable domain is KAGVTQTPRYLIKTRGQQVTLSCSPISGHRSVSWYQQTPGQGLQFLFEYFSETQRNKGNFPGRFSGRQFSNSRSEMNVSTLELGDSALYLCASSWGEDTEAFFGQGTRLTVV.

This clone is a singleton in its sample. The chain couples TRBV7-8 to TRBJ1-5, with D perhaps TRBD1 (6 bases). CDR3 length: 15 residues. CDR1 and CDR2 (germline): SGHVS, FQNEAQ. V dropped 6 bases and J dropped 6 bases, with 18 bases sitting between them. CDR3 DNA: TGTGCCAGCAGTCCCAAATGGGGGGGCACTCAGCCCCAGCATTTT. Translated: CASSPKWGGTQPQHF.

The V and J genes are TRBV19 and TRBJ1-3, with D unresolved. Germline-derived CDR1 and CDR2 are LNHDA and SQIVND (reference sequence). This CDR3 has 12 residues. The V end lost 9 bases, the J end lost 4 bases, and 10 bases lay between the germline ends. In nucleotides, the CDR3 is TGTGCCAGCATCAACACAGGAAACACCATATATTTT. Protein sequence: CASINTGNTIYF.

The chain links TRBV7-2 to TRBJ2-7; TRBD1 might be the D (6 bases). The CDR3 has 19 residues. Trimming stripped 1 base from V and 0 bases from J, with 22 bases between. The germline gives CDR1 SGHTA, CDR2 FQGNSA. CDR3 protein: CASSLVAGTPDFGSYEQYF. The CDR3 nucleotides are TGTGCCAGCAGCTTAGTTGCCGGGACACCCGACTTTGGCTCCTACGAGCAGTACTTC.

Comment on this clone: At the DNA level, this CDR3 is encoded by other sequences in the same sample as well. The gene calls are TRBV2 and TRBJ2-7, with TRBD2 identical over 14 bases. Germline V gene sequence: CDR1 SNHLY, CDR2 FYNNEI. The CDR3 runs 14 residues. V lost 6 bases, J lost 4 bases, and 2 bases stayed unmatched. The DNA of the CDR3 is TGTGCCAGCAGGGGGACTAGCGGGGGTTACGAGCAGTACTTC. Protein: CASRGTSGGYEQYF.

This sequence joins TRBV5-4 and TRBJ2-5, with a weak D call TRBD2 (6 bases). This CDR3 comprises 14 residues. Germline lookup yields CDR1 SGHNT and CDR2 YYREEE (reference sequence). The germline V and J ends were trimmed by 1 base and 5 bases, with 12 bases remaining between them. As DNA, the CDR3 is TGTGCCAGCAGCTTGTTAATAGGAGGGGAGACCCAGTACTTC. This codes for CASSLLIGGETQYF.

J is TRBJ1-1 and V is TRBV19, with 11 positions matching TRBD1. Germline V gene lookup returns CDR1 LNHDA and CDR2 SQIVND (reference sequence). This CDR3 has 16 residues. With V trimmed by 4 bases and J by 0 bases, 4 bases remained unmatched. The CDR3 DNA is TGTGCCAGTAGTAATGGACAGGGGGCCATGAACACTGAAGCTTTCTTT. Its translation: CASSNGQGAMNTEAFF.

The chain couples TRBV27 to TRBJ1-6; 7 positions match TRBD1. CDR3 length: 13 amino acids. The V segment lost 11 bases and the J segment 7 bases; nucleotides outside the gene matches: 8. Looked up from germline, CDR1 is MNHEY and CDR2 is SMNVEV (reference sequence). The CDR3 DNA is TGTGCCGCCGGAGACAGGGCAAATTCACCCCTCCACTTT. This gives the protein CAAGDRANSPLHF.

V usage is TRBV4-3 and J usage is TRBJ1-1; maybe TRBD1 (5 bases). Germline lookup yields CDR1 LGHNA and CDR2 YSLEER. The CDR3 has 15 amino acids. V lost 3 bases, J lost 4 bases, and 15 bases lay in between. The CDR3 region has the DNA TGCGCCAGCAGCCAGACTTTCGGTAGGGGCACTGAAGCTTTCTTT. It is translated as CASSQTFGRGTEAFF.

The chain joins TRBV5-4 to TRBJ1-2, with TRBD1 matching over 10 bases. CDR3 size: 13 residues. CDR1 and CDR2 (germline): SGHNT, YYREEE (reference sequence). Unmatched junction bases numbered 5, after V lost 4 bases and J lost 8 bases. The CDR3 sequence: CASSPTGGWGYTF. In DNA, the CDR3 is TGTGCCAGCAGCCCGACAGGGGGCTGGGGCTACACCTTC.

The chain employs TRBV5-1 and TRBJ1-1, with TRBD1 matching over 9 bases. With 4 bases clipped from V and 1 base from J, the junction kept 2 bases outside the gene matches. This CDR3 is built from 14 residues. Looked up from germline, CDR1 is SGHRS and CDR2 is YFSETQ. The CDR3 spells CASSGTGWNTEAFF. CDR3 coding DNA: TGCGCCAGCAGCGGGACAGGGTGGAACACTGAAGCTTTCTTT.